This TCR beta chain came from a study of blood T cell repertoires in COVID-19. On the study more broadly: Acute and convalescent COVID-19 specimens originated in the United States, Italy and Spain. T cells, B-cell-depleted T cells, or PBMCs provided the cDNA or gDNA that served as material.

The length of the CDR3 is 13 residues. Per the germline V gene, CDR1 is MDHEN and CDR2 is SYDVKM. Trimming took off 6 bases at V and 6 bases at J, with 15 bases between the two ends. Generated by immunoSEQ multiplex PCR, the TCRdb table keeps only in-frame clones and is missing some. This sample yields around 150,000 clones, of which approximately 80% are seen a single time; around 10% belongs to the top ten. The chain has TRBV28 and TRBJ2-7; possibly TRBD2 for D (6 bases). The sequence was obtained from a man aged 45-60 years who had recovered from COVID-19. The sequenced material came from PBMCs or T cells enriched from blood (not recorded which). The CDR3 region is CASSPTRGSEQYF. The CDR3 nucleotides read TGTGCCAGCAGCCCGACTAGAGGGTCCGAGCAGTACTTC.